This T cell receptor beta chain was identified in a study of blood T cell repertoires in COVID-19 (dated by TCRdb to about 2020). Looking at the study overall: The collaborator samples originated in the United States, Italy and Spain and spanned the acute and convalescent phases of COVID-19. A freely available public database, intended as a resource for researchers studying the immune response to SARS-CoV-2, is where the repertoires were released. The material from the prospective study consisted of cDNA or gDNA derived from T cells, B-cell-depleted T cells, or PBMCs. Deeply sampled blood TCRbeta repertoires from subjects exposed to, actively infected with, or recovered from COVID-19 were included in the dataset. Samples came from the ongoing ImmuneRACE study (first 160 participants) plus 1,254 subjects from 6 global collaborators. HLA class I and class II types, where available, came from metadata supplied by the sample provider rather than from assay-based typing. The sample metadata nearly always contained a de-identified subject ID, COVID-19 status, age in years and sex.

TCRbeta CDR3 regions were amplified from genomic DNA using the immunoSEQ Assay, a bias-controlled multiplex PCR. The paper's processing steps were these. Within the assay, amplification of reference gene primers was used to estimate how many nucleated cells each sample contained. To quantify the absolute abundance of each unique TCRbeta CDR3 rearrangement, sequence reads were collapsed and filtered. Productive Simpson clonality was computed per sample as the square root of Simpson's diversity index over productive rearrangements. As stored in TCRdb, this immuneACCESS dataset retains in-frame rearrangements with V and J assigned. A fraction of the clones does not appear; measured against another copy, unresolved V genes explain less than half of the discrepancy, and the remainder lacks a known reason. D and trimming were read from the DNA, whereas the V and J calls and clone size are those reported in that table. The sample table lists roughly 380,000 clones, 89% of them with a count of one. The ten biggest clones cover around 1.5% of the sample.

What the study reported, not specific to this receptor: How much clinical and demographic metadata was included differed by source and by participant, and the metadata was provided uncurated.

One collaborating source in Seattle enrolled patients during active infection and followed them longitudinally through the course of disease. The collaborating institutions used their own protocols to collect whole blood in K2EDTA tubes. Collaborator samples were shipped for TCRbeta analysis as frozen whole blood, isolated PBMCs, or DNA extracted from either sample type. About this clone: It has no known antigen specificity. No per-base quality is available; no much larger clone lies one base away.

Compared with germline, V lacks 2 bases and J lacks 3 bases; bases without a gene match: 4. CDR1 MNHEY and CDR2 SVGEGT were looked up in the germline V gene. The CDR3 goes from the cysteine to the phenylalanine over 15 residues. The DNA shown is the 45-base CDR3, in frame from base 1. This TCR came from a woman aged 40 to 49 with COVID-19, enrolled during active disease. Specimen: peripheral blood. The chain couples TRBV6-2 or TRBV6-3 to TRBJ2-7, with 10 bases in between that match TRBD1. The sequence in DNA is TGTGCCAGCAGTTACGTAGGACAGGGGGTCTACGAGCAGTACTTC. Its product reads: CASSYVGQGVYEQYF.